This T cell receptor beta chain was observed in a study of beta chain features in type 1 diabetes. Study-wide points: Resolution of whether HLA type affects TCRB rearrangement was not achieved here.

Notes on this clone: Its antigen remains unknown.

Expressed TCRB transcripts were sequenced, since all the RNA that had been isolated was reverse transcribed. Only in-frame clones appear in the TCRdb table, and some are missing; sequencing was by immunoSEQ multiplex PCR. This sample has 200,000 to 250,000 clones, with 12% to 15% found just once. CDR3 length equals 15 residues. Per the germline V gene, CDR1 is SGHNT and CDR2 is YYREEE (reference sequence). Trimming pared 6 bases from V and 0 bases from J, leaving 16 bases between. This sequence originates from a woman between 35 and 50 years old in good health. The V gene is TRBV5-4, the J gene TRBJ2-7; the D gene is possibly TRBD1 (5 bases). Material for sequencing was naive CD4+ T cells from blood. The chain's CDR3 is CASTPQDKSSYEQYF. The CDR3 DNA follows: TGTGCCAGCACCCCCCAGGACAAGAGCTCCTACGAGCAGTACTTC.